Detailed here is one TCR beta chain. There is no known antigen for this receptor. No base-level quality is on record; no much larger clone is a single base apart. As encoded in the germline V gene, CDR1 is SGHAT while CDR2 is FQNNGV. The CDR3, cysteine through phenylalanine, is 16 amino acids long. Only CDR3 DNA remains: 48 bases, in frame from the first base. V loses 0 bases, J loses 8 bases, and the germline ends lie 17 bases apart. TCR libraries were generated with the immunoSEQ multiplex PCR assay, using TCR-beta and/or TCR-alpha/delta assays for each sample. The amplified TCR libraries were sequenced on the Illumina high-throughput platform. As for the original processing: Clustering and dimensionality reduction relied on pairwise TCRdist distances among GMM-specific receptors from T cells that were either sorted ex vivo or expanded in vitro. The score assigned to each clinical repertoire was mean NN-distance, meaning the average TCRdist to the nearest 10% of tetramer-positive reference sequences. GEM TCR motif frequency was calculated as the fraction of unique TCRs that matched known GEM sequences in V/J usage and CDR3 length. Active tuberculosis was classified by linear discriminant analysis with leave-one-out cross-validation, implemented in scikit-learn. Here the immuneACCESS table is served through TCRdb, limited to in-frame sequences with V and J called. Missing clones are a known gap in these copies; in checked studies unresolved V genes cover under half, and the rest lacks a known reason. V and J calls and clone size are copied from that table; D and trimming were computed from the DNA. For this sample there are tens of thousands of clones; roughly 96% appear just once. Jointly, the top ten make up less than 9.5% of the sample.

At study entry, adolescents were screened for latent tuberculosis infection using a tuberculin skin test and the QuantiFERON-TB GOLD In-Tube IGRA. Unsorted cryopreserved PBMC were immunosequenced, covering on average around 100,000 T cells per clinical donor. Eleven high schools in the Worcester region of the Western Cape, South Africa, served as enrollment sites for adolescents aged 12 to 18 years. Some ten M. tuberculosis-infected adolescents and approximately 10 uninfected adolescents, matched for age and sex, were selected. PBMC from adolescents were isolated by density centrifugation from freshly drawn heparinized blood and then cryopreserved. The data belong to a study of T cells in tuberculosis (dated by TCRdb to between 2018 and 2020). Notes on the research overall: The study combined CD1B tetramers and high-throughput TCR immunosequencing to characterize T cells specific for the mycobacterial lipid antigen glucose monomycolate (GMM). IGRA-negative adolescents, IGRA-positive adolescents with latent tuberculosis and adults with active tuberculosis, ten per group, were compared in a South African clinical cohort.

Overall results and qualifications from the work: Compared with IGRA-negative controls, TCR-alpha repertoires from active tuberculosis had smaller mean NN-distances to GMM-specific TCRs, which suggests clonal expansion of these TCRs. Which clinical samples got chosen depended on the availability of cryopreserved specimens, and the active tuberculosis cases were adults, whereas the controls were adolescents. Shorter CDR3-alpha lengths in active tuberculosis patients partly drove the smaller NN-distances, and the TCR-beta difference was not statistically significant. An accuracy of 85% to 90% (AUROC about 0.91) was reached by a classifier using the diverse GMM-specific repertoire, compared with 70% accuracy when GEM motif frequencies were used.

The V and J segments used are TRBV11-2 and TRBJ2-1; tentative D gene TRBD1, with 6 bases matching. The receptor's source is a donor aged 10-29 years with latent tuberculosis or without tuberculosis infection. Sequences were obtained from PBMCs. The CDR3 reads as follows: CASSLDTGRKGYEQFF. The nucleotide sequence is TGTGCCAGCAGCTTAGATACAGGGAGAAAAGGCTATGAGCAGTTCTTC. The variable domain in full, with residues beyond the CDR3 obtained from the reference TRBV11-2 and TRBJ2-1 genes, is EAGVAQSPRYKIIEKRQSVAFWCNPISGHATLYWYQQILGQGPKLLIQFQNNGVVDDSQLPKDRFSAERLKGVDSTLKIQPAKLEDSAVYLCASSLDTGRKGYEQFFGPGTRLTVL.